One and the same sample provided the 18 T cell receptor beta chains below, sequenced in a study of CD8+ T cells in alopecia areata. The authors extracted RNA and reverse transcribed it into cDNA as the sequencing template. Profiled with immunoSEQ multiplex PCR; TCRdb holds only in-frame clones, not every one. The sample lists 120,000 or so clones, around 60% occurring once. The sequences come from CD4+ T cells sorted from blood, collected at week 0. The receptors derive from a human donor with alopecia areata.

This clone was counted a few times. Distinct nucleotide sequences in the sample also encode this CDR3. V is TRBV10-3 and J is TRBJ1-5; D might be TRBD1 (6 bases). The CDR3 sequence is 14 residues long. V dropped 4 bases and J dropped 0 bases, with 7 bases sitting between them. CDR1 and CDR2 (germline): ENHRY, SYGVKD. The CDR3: CAISGQDSNQPQHF. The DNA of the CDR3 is TGTGCCATCAGTGGACAGGATAGCAATCAGCCCCAGCATTTT.

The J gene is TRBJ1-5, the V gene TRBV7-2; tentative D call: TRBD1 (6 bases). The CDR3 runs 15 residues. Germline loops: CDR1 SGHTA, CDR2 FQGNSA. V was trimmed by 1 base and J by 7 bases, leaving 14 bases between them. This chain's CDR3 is CASSLEGGREQPQHF. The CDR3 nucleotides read TGTGCCAGCAGCTTAGAAGGGGGGAGGGAGCAGCCCCAGCATTTT.

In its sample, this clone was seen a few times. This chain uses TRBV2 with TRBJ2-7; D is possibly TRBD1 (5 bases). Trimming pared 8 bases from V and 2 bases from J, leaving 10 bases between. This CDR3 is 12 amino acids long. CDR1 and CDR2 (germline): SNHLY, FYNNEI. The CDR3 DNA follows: TGTGCCAGCGGGCAGGGTCCCTACGAGCAGTACTTC. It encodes CASGQGPYEQYF.

The DNA of the CDR3 is TGCGCCAGCAGCTTAGAGGGGAGGCGAGAGACCCAGTACTTC. Its protein is CASSLEGRRETQYF. The chain carries TRBV5-1 and TRBJ2-5, with D perhaps matching TRBD2 (6 bases). V was cut by 2 bases and J by 4 bases, with 12 bases left in between. Germline CDR1 reads SGHRS; CDR2 reads YFSETQ. The CDR3 consists of 14 residues.

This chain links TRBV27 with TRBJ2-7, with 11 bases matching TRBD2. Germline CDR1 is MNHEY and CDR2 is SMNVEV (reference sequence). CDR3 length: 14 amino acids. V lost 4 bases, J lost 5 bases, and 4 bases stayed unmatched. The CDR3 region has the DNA TGTGCCAGCAGTTCGACTAGCGGGACGGACGAGCAGTACTTC. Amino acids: CASSSTSGTDEQYF.

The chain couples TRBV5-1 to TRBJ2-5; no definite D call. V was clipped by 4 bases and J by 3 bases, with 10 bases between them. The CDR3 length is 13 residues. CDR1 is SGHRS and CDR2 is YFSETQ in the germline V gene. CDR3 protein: CASSASLEETQYF. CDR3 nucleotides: TGCGCCAGCAGCGCGAGCCTCGAAGAGACCCAGTACTTC.

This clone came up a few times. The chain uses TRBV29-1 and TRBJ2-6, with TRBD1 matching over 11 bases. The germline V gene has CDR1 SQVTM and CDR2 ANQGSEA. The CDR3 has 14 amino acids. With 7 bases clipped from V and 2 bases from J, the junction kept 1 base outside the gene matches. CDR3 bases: TGCAGCGAGGGACAGGGGGCTGGGGCCAACGTCCTGACTTTC. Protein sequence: CSEGQGAGANVLTF.

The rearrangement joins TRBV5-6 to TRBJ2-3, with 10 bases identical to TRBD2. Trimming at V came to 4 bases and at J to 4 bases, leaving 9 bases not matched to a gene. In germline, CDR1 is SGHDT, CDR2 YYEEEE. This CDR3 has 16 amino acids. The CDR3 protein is CASSPAGGQIADTQYF. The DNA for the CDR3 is TGTGCCAGCAGCCCAGCGGGGGGGCAGATCGCAGATACGCAGTATTTT.

CDR3: CSVRITDTQYF. The CDR3 DNA reads TGCAGTGTTCGGATCACAGATACGCAGTATTTT. The chain is built from TRBV20-1 and TRBJ2-3; no clear D. The CDR3 extends over 11 amino acids. Germline V gives CDR1 DFQATT, CDR2 SNEGSKA (reference sequence). V was clipped by 7 bases and J by 2 bases, with 7 bases between them.

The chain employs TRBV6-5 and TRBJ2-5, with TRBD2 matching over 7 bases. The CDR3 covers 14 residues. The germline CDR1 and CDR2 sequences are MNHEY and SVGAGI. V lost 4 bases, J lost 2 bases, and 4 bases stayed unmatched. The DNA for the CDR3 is TGTGCCAGCAGTTTGACTAGCAGACAAGAGACCCAGTACTTC. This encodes CASSLTSRQETQYF.

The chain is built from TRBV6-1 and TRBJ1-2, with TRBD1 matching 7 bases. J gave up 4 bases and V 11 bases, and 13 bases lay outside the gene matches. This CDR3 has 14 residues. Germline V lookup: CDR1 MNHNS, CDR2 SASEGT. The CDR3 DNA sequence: TGTGCCGCTTGGCTCCCGGGACAGCTCTATGGCTACACCTTC. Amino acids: CAAWLPGQLYGYTF.

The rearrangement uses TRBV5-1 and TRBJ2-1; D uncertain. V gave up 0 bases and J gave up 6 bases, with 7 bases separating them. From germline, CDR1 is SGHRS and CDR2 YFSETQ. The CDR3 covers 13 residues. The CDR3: CASSLGDFNEQFF. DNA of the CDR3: TGCGCCAGCAGCTTGGGAGACTTCAATGAGCAGTTCTTC.

The CDR3 loop is CASSQRGWEGGADGYTF. In nucleotides, the CDR3 is TGCGCCAGCAGCCAGAGGGGATGGGAAGGGGGCGCCGATGGCTACACCTTC. J is TRBJ1-2 and V is TRBV4-1, with 7 nucleotides matching TRBD1. This CDR3 is built from 17 residues. The ends lost 3 bases at V and 6 bases at J; junction bases unmatched: 16. Germline V gene data show CDR1 as MGHRA and CDR2 as YSYEKL.

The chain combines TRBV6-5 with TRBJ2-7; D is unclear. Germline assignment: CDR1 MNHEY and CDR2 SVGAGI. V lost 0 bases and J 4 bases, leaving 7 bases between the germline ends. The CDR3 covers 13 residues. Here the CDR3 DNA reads TGTGCCAGCAGTTACTCCAGAGATTACGAGCAGTACTTC. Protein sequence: CASSYSRDYEQYF.

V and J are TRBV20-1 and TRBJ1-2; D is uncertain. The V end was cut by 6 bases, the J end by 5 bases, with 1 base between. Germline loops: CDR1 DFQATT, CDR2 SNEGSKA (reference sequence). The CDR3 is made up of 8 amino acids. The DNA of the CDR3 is TGCAGTGCGTATGGCTACACCTTC. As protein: CSAYGYTF.

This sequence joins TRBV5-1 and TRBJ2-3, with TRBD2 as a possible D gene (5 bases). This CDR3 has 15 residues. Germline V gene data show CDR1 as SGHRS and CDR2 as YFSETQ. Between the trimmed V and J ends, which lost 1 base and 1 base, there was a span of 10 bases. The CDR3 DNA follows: TGCGCCAGCAGCTTGAAGGTTAGCGGCACAGATACGCAGTATTTT. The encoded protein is CASSLKVSGTDTQYF.

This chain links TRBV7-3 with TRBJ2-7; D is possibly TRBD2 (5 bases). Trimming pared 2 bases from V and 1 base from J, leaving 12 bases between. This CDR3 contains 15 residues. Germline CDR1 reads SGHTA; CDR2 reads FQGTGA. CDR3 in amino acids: CASSLQAGSSYEQYF. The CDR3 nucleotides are TGTGCCAGCAGCTTACAGGCGGGCTCGTCCTACGAGCAGTACTTC.

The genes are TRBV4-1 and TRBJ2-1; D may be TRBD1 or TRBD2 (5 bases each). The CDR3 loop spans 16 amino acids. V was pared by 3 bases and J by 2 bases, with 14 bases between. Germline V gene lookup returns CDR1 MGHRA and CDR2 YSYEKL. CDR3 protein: CASSHPGTVTYNEQFF. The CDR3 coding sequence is TGCGCCAGCAGCCACCCCGGGACGGTTACCTACAATGAGCAGTTCTTC.